This T cell receptor beta chain was captured by sequencing in a study of cytomegalovirus exposure and HLA in healthy donors. Study-wide context: A preliminary data release comprised 80 million to 95 million unique TCRs obtained from HLA-typed donors.

Germline CDR1 is LNHDA and CDR2 is SQIVND (reference sequence). The CDR3 consists of 14 residues. With 5 bases removed from V and 4 bases from J, the gap between germline ends came to 14 bases. This clone was picked up a small number of times. Its antigen is unknown. The PCR had 60 Vbeta and 13 Jbeta primers. The data were produced by immunoSEQ multiplex PCR, yet TCRdb's version contains in-frame clones alone and is incomplete. The sample shows about 150,000 clones, about 80% of them seen only once. General study points: Follow-up analysis later connected one missense variant in DCLRE1C with trimming of TCR beta V- and J-genes. In a later analysis, HLA-associated TCR beta chains were more clonally expanded than equally common others.

The receptor comes from a man in his forties in good health and CMV-seronegative. The sample taken for sequencing was PBMCs. V gene TRBV19 combines with J gene TRBJ2-5, with TRBD2 as a possible D gene (6 bases). CDR3 region: CASSSGSGLETQYF. The CDR3 DNA reads TGTGCCAGTAGTTCGGGCAGCGGGTTAGAGACCCAGTACTTC.